These 27 T cell receptor beta chains came from one sample sequenced in a study of cytomegalovirus exposure and HLA in healthy donors. 60 Vbeta and 13 Jbeta primers were used in PCR. Libraries were prepared by immunoSEQ multiplex PCR; TCRdb keeps only in-frame clonotypes and omits some of them. The sample lists over 70,000 clones, 65% occurring once. The sequenced material came from PBMCs. The receptors come from a woman between 50 and 59 years old in good health and CMV-seropositive.

This clone occurred a few times. This chain joins TRBV6-1 and TRBJ2-6, with D maybe TRBD2 (5 bases). V gave up 10 bases and J gave up 1 base, with 14 bases separating them. CDR1 MNHNS and CDR2 SASEGT come from the germline V gene. This CDR3 has 15 amino acids. CDR3 sequence reads: CATRTDSSGANVLTF. CDR3 bases: TGTGCCACCAGGACGGACTCTTCTGGGGCCAACGTCCTGACTTTC.

V usage is TRBV7-2 and J usage is TRBJ1-5; 7 nucleotides agree with TRBD1. V dropped 1 base and J dropped 2; count of bases not matched to a gene: 2. The CDR3 length is 15 residues. Germline loops: CDR1 SGHTA, CDR2 FQGNSA. The CDR3 DNA reads as TGTGCCAGCAGCTTAGTCGGACAGGGCAATCAGCCCCAGCATTTT. Encoded protein: CASSLVGQGNQPQHF.

The rearrangement uses TRBV21-1 and TRBJ2-7; the table calls TRBD2, which could not be checked here. TRBV21-1 is marked as a pseudogene. The CDR3 length is 14 residues. The CDR3 DNA reads as TGTGCCAGCAGCGAGCTCCGGGGGTCCTACGAGCAGTACTTC. As protein: CASSELRGSYEQYF.

The V and J genes are TRBV6-1 and TRBJ1-5, with D perhaps matching TRBD1 (5 bases). Germline V gene lookup returns CDR1 MNHNS and CDR2 SASEGT. CDR3 length: 15 amino acids. V was pared by 5 bases and J by 2 bases, with 13 bases between. The CDR3 reads CASSTGLLGNQPQHF. CDR3 in DNA: TGTGCCAGCAGTACGGGACTCCTCGGCAATCAGCCCCAGCATTTT.

Details on this clone: Other nucleotide sequences in the sample specify the same CDR3. The chain recombines TRBV6-1 with TRBJ1-5; 10 nucleotides agree with TRBD1. The CDR3 length is 15 residues. The J segment lost 7 bases and the V segment lost 3 bases, leaving 6 bases of the junction unmatched. CDR1 is MNHNS, CDR2 SASEGT, per germline. CDR3 sequence (DNA): TGTGCCAGCAGTGAGCCGGGACAGGGGTCCCAGCCCCAGCATTTT. Its translation: CASSEPGQGSQPQHF.

Only a few counts were recorded for this clone. The rearrangement uses TRBV18 and TRBJ2-1; 10 nucleotides line up with TRBD1. CDR1 is KGHSH, CDR2 LQKENI, per germline. The CDR3 covers 15 residues. After removal of 3 bases from V and 6 bases from J, the junction contained 5 bases not matched to a gene. This CDR3 is CASSPWTGGSNEQFF. CDR3 sequence (DNA): TGTGCCAGCTCACCCTGGACAGGGGGAAGCAATGAGCAGTTCTTC.

The gene calls are TRBV19 and TRBJ1-1; D not resolved. Germline V gene data show CDR1 as LNHDA and CDR2 as SQIVND (reference sequence). The V and J ends lost 3 bases and 1 base respectively, with 3 bases between them. This CDR3 comprises 12 residues. Here the CDR3 DNA reads TGTGCCAGTAGTATCTGGAACACTGAAGCTTTCTTT. Translated: CASSIWNTEAFF.

This clone was recorded a few times. The DNA for the CDR3 is TGTGCCTCCCCCGTGGGGGGGGATTACAATGAGCAGTTCTTC. It specifies CASPVGGDYNEQFF. The chain joins TRBV6-1 to TRBJ2-1; 7 bases line up with TRBD2. V lost 11 bases and J lost 4; bases outside the gene matches: 11. The germline V gene has CDR1 MNHNS and CDR2 SASEGT. This CDR3 region has 14 residues.

This clone has just one count. A read error may produce the germline difference seen at one junction end. The V and J genes are TRBV4-3 and TRBJ2-1; D ambiguous. The CDR3 runs to 13 residues. Per germline, CDR1 LGHNA and CDR2 YSLEER. CDR3 region: CVSSQERGNEQFF. The CDR3, as DNA: TGCGTCAGCAGCCAAGAAAGAGGCAATGAGCAGTTCTTC.

The chain employs TRBV30 and TRBJ2-5, with D possibly TRBD2 on 6 matching bases. The better agreement between TRBJ2-7 and the DNA end casts doubt on the J call. The CDR3 length is 13 residues. In germline, CDR1 is GTSNPN, CDR2 SVGIG (reference sequence). As DNA, the CDR3 is TGTGCCTGGAGTGGCCGGGAGCGGCGCGAGCAGTACTTC. Encoded protein: CAWSGRERREQYF.

This rearrangement joins TRBV11-2 to TRBJ2-2; weak D call: TRBD1 (5 bases). V lost 3 bases and J 3 bases, leaving 8 bases between the germline ends. From germline, CDR1 is SGHAT and CDR2 FQNNGV. CDR3 length equals 14 residues. The CDR3 coding sequence is TGTGCCAGCAGCTTGGGGCTGGACACCGGGGAGCTGTTTTTT. It is translated as CASSLGLDTGELFF.

CDR3 nucleotides: TGTGCCAGCGGGTCCCGGACTAGCGGAAACAATGAGCAGTTCTTC. This sequence encodes CASGSRTSGNNEQFF. The J gene is TRBJ2-1, the V gene TRBV18, with 10 bases aligning to TRBD2. J gave up 5 bases and V 8 bases, and 9 bases lay outside the gene matches. This CDR3 comprises 15 residues. The germline V gene has CDR1 KGHSH and CDR2 LQKENI.

The J gene is TRBJ1-2, the V gene TRBV6-1, with TRBD1 matching 8 bases. Germline V gives CDR1 MNHNS, CDR2 SASEGT. V lost 2 bases and J lost 0; bases outside the gene matches: 2. This CDR3 has 15 amino acids. The CDR3 coding sequence is TGTGCCAGCAGTGAACAGGGGGCAGCTAACTATGGCTACACCTTC. Translated: CASSEQGAANYGYTF.

The chain combines TRBV15 with TRBJ1-1, with TRBD1 matching 9 bases. The CDR3 has 16 amino acids. J was trimmed by 5 bases and V by 3 bases; bases with no gene match: 10. The germline V gene has CDR1 LNHNV and CDR2 YYDKDF (reference sequence). Here the CDR3 reads CATSRTGTGKFTEAFF. CDR3 coding DNA: TGTGCCACCAGCAGGACCGGGACAGGGAAGTTTACTGAAGCTTTCTTT.

The chain is built from TRBV28 and TRBJ1-1; maybe TRBD1 (5 bases). CDR1 and CDR2 from the germline V gene are MDHEN and SYDVKM. The V end was cut by 5 bases, the J end by 3 bases, with 10 bases between. The CDR3 is 13 residues long. CDR3 loop: CASSVDRYTEAFF. The CDR3 bases are TGTGCCAGCAGTGTCGACAGATACACTGAAGCTTTCTTT.

This clone was seen only a few times. J is TRBJ2-3 and V is TRBV7-9, with D hard to call. The CDR3 extends over 13 amino acids. Trimming pared 4 bases from V and 4 bases from J, leaving 9 bases between. Germline CDR1 SEHNR, CDR2 FQNEAQ (reference sequence). The CDR3 spells CASSSLLADTQYF. The CDR3 nucleotides are TGTGCCAGCAGCTCGCTTCTAGCAGATACGCAGTATTTT. The full variable domain, its missing parts supplied by reference TRBV7-9 and TRBJ2-3, is DTGVSQNPRHKITKRGQNVTFRCDPISEHNRLYWYRQTLGQGPEFLTYFQNEAQLEKSRLLSDRFSAERPKGSFSTLEIQRTEQGDSAMYLCASSSLLADTQYFGPGTRLTVL.

This clone showed up just once. This chain uses TRBV10-3 with TRBJ2-7; TRBD2 matches at 9 bases. The CDR3 is 16 residues long. The germline gives CDR1 ENHRY, CDR2 SYGVKD. V trimming: 3 bases; J trimming: 3 bases; junction bases outside the gene matches: 9. The CDR3 DNA follows: TGTGCCATCAGTGACCAGAGTAGCGGGGGTAGCTACGAGCAGTACTTC. This translates into CAISDQSSGGSYEQYF.

This clone was seen a handful of times. This chain links TRBV19 with TRBJ2-5, with a tentative D call TRBD2 (7 bases). The CDR3 runs to 15 residues. CDR1 is LNHDA and CDR2 is SQIVND in the germline V gene (reference sequence). Between the trimmed V and J ends, which lost 1 base and 4 bases, there was a span of 13 bases. CDR3 sequence reads: CASSIVRGARETQYF. CDR3 DNA sequence: TGTGCCAGTAGTATAGTTCGGGGGGCGCGAGAGACCCAGTACTTC. Full variable domain (remainder filled in from reference TRBV19 and TRBJ2-5): DGGITQSPKYLFRKEGQNVTLSCEQNLNHDAMYWYRQDPGQGLRLIYYSQIVNDFQKGDIAEGYSVSREKKESFPLTVTSAQKNPTAFYLCASSIVRGARETQYFGPGTRLLVL.

The gene calls are TRBV5-1 and TRBJ2-5; 7 bases map to TRBD2. CDR1 is SGHRS and CDR2 is YFSETQ in the germline V gene. The junction had 10 bases not matched to a gene; V was cut back by 3 bases and J by 5 bases. The CDR3 consists of 15 residues. The CDR3 spells CASSSQSGVGETQYF. CDR3 nucleotide sequence: TGCGCCAGCAGCTCACAGAGCGGGGTGGGGGAGACCCAGTACTTC.

The rearrangement uses TRBV5-1 and TRBJ2-2; D remains ambiguous. The CDR3 spans 13 residues. Germline CDR1 SGHRS, CDR2 YFSETQ. V lost 0 bases and J lost 5, with 5 bases in between. CDR3 bases: TGCGCCAGCAGCTTGGTGACAACCGGGGAGCTGTTTTTT. Its translation: CASSLVTTGELFF. The full variable domain, in which reference TRBV5-1 and TRBJ2-2 provide the parts outside the CDR3, is KAGVTQTPRYLIKTRGQQVTLSCSPISGHRSVSWYQQTPGQGLQFLFEYFSETQRNKGNFPGRFSGRQFSNSRSEMNVSTLELGDSALYLCASSLVTTGELFFGEGSRLTVL.

The chain recombines TRBV25-1 with TRBJ2-5, with D unresolved. CDR1 is MGHDK, CDR2 SYGVNS, per germline. Trimming took off 2 bases at V and 4 bases at J, with 5 bases between the two ends. CDR3 length equals 12 residues. The CDR3 protein is CASSESPETQYF. The CDR3 DNA reads as TGTGCCAGCAGTGAAAGCCCAGAGACCCAGTACTTC. The full variable domain, its missing parts supplied by reference TRBV25-1 and TRBJ2-5, is EADIYQTPRYLVIGTGKKITLECSQTMGHDKMYWYQQDPGMELHLIHYSYGVNSTEKGDLSSESTVSRIRTEHFPLTLESARPSHTSQYLCASSESPETQYFGPGTRLLVL.

The chain couples TRBV4-1 to TRBJ1-5; 8 bases fit TRBD1. Germline V CDR1 and CDR2: MGHRA, YSYEKL. The length of the CDR3 is 16 residues. V dropped 0 bases and J dropped 4; count of bases not matched to a gene: 5. In DNA form, the CDR3 reads TGCGCCAGCAGCCAAGAAGGGACAGGACCGAATCAGCCCCAGCATTTT. Translation: CASSQEGTGPNQPQHF.

J is TRBJ1-3 and V is TRBV5-5; D not resolved. Germline CDR1 and CDR2: SGHKS and YYEKEE (reference sequence). Trimming shortened V by 0 bases and J by 0 bases, and 13 bases separated the two germline ends. The CDR3 runs 17 residues. CDR3 DNA: TGTGCCAGCAGCTTGGAGCCCGACACCTTCTCTGGAAACACCATATATTTT. As protein: CASSLEPDTFSGNTIYF.

This chain connects TRBV11-1 to TRBJ2-7; TRBD1 agrees at 8 bases. Trimming took 2 bases from V and 3 from J; bases not matched to a gene: 3. Looked up from germline, CDR1 is SGHAT and CDR2 is FQDESV (reference sequence). The CDR3 has 14 amino acids. The CDR3 sequence is CASSLSGTGYEQYF. The DNA of the CDR3 is TGTGCCAGCAGCTTAAGTGGGACAGGCTACGAGCAGTACTTC.

The rearrangement links TRBV5-4 to TRBJ2-5; 9 positions agree with TRBD1. This CDR3 spans 15 amino acids. The trim removed 4 bases at V and 3 bases at J, leaving 7 bases unmatched. In germline, CDR1 is SGHNT, CDR2 YYREEE (reference sequence). The CDR3 reads CASSKSGQGKETQYF. Written as DNA, the CDR3 is TGTGCCAGCAGCAAATCCGGACAGGGGAAAGAGACCCAGTACTTC.

This sequence joins TRBV14 and TRBJ1-5; 9 bases map to TRBD1. Germline CDR1 SGHDN, CDR2 FVKESK. The CDR3 totals 18 residues. V was clipped by 5 bases and J by 5 bases; unmatched bases: 16. CDR3 loop: CASSDTPGTGLGYQPQHF. CDR3 in DNA: TGTGCCAGCAGCGACACCCCCGGGACAGGGCTTGGTTATCAGCCCCAGCATTTT.

This chain joins TRBV5-4 and TRBJ2-2, with TRBD2 as a possible D gene (6 bases). This CDR3 has 19 residues. V shed 0 bases and J shed 1 base, with 19 bases lying between them. CDR1 and CDR2 (germline): SGHNT, YYREEE (reference sequence). The CDR3 reads CASSLGQGLDLMNTGELFF. CDR3 DNA sequence: TGTGCCAGCAGCTTGGGCCAGGGACTCGACCTTATGAACACCGGGGAGCTGTTTTTT.